This T cell receptor beta chain was captured in a study of identical twins. Regarding the study as a whole: Out-of-frame beta chain sequences displayed weaker excess sharing between twins. The more abundant beta clonotypes in cord blood had fewer insertions, and memory repertoires did not show this. The conclusions drew on cross-sectional statistical analysis instead of tracking the same donors.

TCRdb reanalysed the 5' RACE reads using MiXCR and keeps one entry per CDR3 protein. The sample shows hundreds of thousands of distinct CDR3 sequences, just over 7% of them seen only once. CDR3 length: 13 amino acids. CDR1 SGHRS and CDR2 YFSETQ come from the germline V gene. V lost 2 bases, J lost 6 bases, and 8 bases lay in between. This clonotype was recorded many times. Antigen unknown. These records were also assigned to another study, of yellow fever vaccine responses in identical twins.

The specimen sequenced was PBMCs. The chain combines TRBV5-1 with TRBJ2-2; no clear D. This TCR was sampled from a woman younger than 35 in good health. In DNA form, the CDR3 reads TGCGCCAGCAGCTTAGATGGGCCCGGGGAGCTGTTTTTT. The encoded protein is CASSLDGPGELFF.